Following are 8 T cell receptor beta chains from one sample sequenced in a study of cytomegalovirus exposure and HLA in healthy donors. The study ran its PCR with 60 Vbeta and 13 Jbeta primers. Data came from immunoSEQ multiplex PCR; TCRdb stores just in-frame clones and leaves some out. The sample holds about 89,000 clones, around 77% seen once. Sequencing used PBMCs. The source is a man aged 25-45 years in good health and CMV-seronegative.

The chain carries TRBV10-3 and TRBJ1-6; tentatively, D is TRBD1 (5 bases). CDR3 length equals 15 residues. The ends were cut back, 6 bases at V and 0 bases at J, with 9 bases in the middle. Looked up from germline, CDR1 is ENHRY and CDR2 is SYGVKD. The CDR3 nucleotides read TGTGCCATCAGACAGGAGAGCTCCTATAATTCACCCCTCCACTTT. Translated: CAIRQESSYNSPLHF.

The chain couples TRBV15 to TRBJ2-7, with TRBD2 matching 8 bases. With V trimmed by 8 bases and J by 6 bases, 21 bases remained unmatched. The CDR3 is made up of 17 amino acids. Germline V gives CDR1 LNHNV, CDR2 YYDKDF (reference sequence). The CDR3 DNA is TGTGCCACCTGTCATTTTCTTAGCGGGACCCGTAGAGGCGAGCAGTACTTC. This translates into CATCHFLSGTRRGEQYF.

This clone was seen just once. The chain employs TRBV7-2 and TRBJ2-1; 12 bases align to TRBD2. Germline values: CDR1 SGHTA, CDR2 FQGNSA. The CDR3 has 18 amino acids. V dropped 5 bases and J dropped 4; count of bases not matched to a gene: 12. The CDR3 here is CASSPRGLAGGRYNEQFF. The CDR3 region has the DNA TGTGCCAGCAGCCCAAGGGGGCTAGCGGGGGGGAGATACAATGAGCAGTTCTTC. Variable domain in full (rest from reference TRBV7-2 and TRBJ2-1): GAGVSQSPSNKVTEKGKDVELRCDPISGHTALYWYRQSLGQGLEFLIYFQGNSAPDKSGLPSDRFSAERTGGSVSTLTIQRTQQEDSAVYLCASSPRGLAGGRYNEQFFGPGTRLTVL.

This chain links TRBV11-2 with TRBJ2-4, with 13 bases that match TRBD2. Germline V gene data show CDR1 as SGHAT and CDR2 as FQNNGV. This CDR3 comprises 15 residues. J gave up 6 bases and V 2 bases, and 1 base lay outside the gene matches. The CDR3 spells CASSLRTSGGNIQYF. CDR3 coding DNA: TGTGCCAGCAGCTTACGGACTAGCGGGGGAAACATTCAGTACTTC.

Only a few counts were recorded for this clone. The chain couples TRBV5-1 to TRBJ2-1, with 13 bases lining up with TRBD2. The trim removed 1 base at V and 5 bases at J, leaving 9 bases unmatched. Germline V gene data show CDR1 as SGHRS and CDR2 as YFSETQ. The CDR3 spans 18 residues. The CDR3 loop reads CASSLILTGTSGNNEQFF. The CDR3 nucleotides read TGCGCCAGCAGCTTGATATTAACTGGGACTAGCGGGAACAATGAGCAGTTCTTC.

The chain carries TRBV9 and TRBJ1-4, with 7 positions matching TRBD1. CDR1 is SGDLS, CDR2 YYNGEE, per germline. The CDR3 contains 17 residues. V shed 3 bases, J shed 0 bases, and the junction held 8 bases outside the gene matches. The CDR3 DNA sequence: TGTGCCAGCAGCGCAGACAGGGATGGCGCAACTAATGAAAAACTGTTTTTT. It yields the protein CASSADRDGATNEKLFF.

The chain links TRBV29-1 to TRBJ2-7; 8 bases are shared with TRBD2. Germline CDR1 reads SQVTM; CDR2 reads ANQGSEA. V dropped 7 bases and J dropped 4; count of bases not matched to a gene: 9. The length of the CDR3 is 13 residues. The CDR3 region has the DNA TGCAGCGCGGCGGGGGGTGGGGGTTACGAGCAGTACTTC. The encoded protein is CSAAGGGGYEQYF.

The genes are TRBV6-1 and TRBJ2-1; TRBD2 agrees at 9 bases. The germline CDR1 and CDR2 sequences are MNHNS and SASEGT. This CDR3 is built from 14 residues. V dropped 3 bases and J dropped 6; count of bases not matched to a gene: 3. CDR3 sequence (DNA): TGTGCCAGCAGTGACGGCGGGGGGGCCAATGAGCAGTTCTTC. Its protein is CASSDGGGANEQFF.